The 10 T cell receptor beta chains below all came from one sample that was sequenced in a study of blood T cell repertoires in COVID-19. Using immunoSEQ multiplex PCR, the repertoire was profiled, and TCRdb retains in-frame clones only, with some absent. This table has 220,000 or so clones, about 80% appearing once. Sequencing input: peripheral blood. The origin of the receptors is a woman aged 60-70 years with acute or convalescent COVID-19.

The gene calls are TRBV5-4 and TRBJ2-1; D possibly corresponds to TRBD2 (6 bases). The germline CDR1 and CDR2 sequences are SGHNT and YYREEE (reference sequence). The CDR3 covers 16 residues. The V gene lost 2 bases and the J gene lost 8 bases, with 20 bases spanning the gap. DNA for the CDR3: TGTGCCAGCAGCTTTGGGCAGCGGGTCCAGAGCTATGAGCAGTTCTTC. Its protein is CASSFGQRVQSYEQFF.

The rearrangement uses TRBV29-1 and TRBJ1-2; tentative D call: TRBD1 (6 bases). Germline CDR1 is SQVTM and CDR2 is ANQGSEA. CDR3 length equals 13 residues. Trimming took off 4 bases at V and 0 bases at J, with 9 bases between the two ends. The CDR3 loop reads CSVAQGANYGYTF. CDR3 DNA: TGCAGCGTTGCACAGGGAGCTAACTATGGCTACACCTTC.

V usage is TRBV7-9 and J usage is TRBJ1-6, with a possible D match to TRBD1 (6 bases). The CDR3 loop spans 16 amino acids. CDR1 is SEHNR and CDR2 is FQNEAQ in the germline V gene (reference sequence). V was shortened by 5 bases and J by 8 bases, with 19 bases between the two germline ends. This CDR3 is CASSDGLRGSHSPLHF. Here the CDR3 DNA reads TGTGCCAGCAGCGATGGACTCAGGGGTAGTCATTCACCCCTCCACTTT.

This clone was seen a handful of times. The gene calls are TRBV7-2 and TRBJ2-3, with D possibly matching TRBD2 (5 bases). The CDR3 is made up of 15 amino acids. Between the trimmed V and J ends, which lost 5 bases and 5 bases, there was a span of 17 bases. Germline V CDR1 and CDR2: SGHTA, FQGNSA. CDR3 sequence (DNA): TGTGCCAGCAGCGCCAGCAGGCTAGCTGTAGATACGCAGTATTTT. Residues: CASSASRLAVDTQYF.

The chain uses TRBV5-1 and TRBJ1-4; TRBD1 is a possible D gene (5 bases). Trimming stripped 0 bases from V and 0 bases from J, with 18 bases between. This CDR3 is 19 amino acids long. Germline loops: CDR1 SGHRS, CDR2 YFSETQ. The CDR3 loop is CASSLDAGRAPPTNEKLFF. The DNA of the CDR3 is TGCGCCAGCAGCTTGGATGCCGGCAGGGCACCCCCAACTAATGAAAAACTGTTTTTT.

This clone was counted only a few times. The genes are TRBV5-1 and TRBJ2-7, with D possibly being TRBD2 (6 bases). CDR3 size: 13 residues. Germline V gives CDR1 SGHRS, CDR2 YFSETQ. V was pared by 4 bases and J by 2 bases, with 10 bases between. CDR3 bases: TGCGCCAGCAGCCCGGGACTTCCCTACGAGCAGTACTTC. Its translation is CASSPGLPYEQYF. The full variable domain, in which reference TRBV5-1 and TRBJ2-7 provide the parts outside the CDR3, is KAGVTQTPRYLIKTRGQQVTLSCSPISGHRSVSWYQQTPGQGLQFLFEYFSETQRNKGNFPGRFSGRQFSNSRSEMNVSTLELGDSALYLCASSPGLPYEQYFGPGTRLTVT.

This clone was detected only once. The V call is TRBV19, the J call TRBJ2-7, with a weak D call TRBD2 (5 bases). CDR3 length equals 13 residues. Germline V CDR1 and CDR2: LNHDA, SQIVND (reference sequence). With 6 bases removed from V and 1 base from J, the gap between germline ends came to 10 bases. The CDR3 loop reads CASSTDLSYEQYF. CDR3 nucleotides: TGTGCCAGTAGCACGGACTTATCCTACGAGCAGTACTTC.

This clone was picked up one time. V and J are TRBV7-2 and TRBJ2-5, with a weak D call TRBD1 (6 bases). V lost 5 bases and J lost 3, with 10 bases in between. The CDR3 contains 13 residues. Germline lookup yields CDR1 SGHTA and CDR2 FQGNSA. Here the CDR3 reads CASSRYREETQYF. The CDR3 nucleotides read TGTGCCAGCAGCCGTTACAGGGAAGAGACCCAGTACTTC.

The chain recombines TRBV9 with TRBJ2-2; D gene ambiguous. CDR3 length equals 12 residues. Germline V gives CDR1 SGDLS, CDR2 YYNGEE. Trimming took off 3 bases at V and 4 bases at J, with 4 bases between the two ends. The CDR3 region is CASSGGTGELFF. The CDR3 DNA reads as TGTGCCAGCAGCGGCGGCACCGGGGAGCTGTTTTTT.

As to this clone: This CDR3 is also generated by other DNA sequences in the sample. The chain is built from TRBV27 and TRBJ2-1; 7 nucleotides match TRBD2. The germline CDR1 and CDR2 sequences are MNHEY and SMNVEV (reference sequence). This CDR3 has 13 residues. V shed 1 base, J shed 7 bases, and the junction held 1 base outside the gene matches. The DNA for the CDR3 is TGTGCCAGCAGTTTATTGGGGGGGAATGAGCAGTTCTTC. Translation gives CASSLLGGNEQFF.